The clone carrying this T cell receptor beta chain has at least ten counts. As yet, its antigen is unknown. The V end lost 3 bases, the J end lost 0 bases, and 8 bases lay between the germline ends. There are 13 residues in the CDR3. Germline-derived CDR1 and CDR2 are DFQATT and SNEGSKA (reference sequence). The authors built TCR beta libraries using iRepertoire HTBI primers and Arm-PCR of CDR3 regions. Via MiXCR, TCRdb re-called the multiplex PCR reads, giving one row per CDR3 protein. The sample contains 400,000 to 450,000 distinct CDR3 sequences, around 14% of which appear only once. This sample is drawn from a study of regulatory T cells in long-lasting Graves disease. The overall study: Graves' patients with a new diagnosis had received antithyroid drugs under 3 months.

The study, taken as a whole, reports: Fewer public clonotypes were shared by new patients (roughly 970) than by persistent patients (2,741).

Described time point: newly diagnosed GD, antithyroid drugs for less than 3 months. The TCR library was made from RNA extracted from PBMCs. The data also belong to a second study, concerning T cells in Graves' hyperthyroidism and ophthalmopathy. That work states: Aged 18 to 65, the patients had hyperthyroidism that was newly diagnosed and had lasted under 2 months. The HTBI primer set drove a first-round RT-PCR of the TCR CDR3.

The genes are TRBV20-1 and TRBJ1-2; D gene ambiguous. The material sequenced was peripheral blood mononuclear cells (PBMCs), taken at new diagnosis, from a patient treated with antithyroid drugs. The source of this sequence is a woman aged 30 to 39 with Graves disease. The DNA of the CDR3 is TGCAGTGCTAGGTCAGCAACTAACTATGGCTACACCTTC. Its protein is CSARSATNYGYTF.